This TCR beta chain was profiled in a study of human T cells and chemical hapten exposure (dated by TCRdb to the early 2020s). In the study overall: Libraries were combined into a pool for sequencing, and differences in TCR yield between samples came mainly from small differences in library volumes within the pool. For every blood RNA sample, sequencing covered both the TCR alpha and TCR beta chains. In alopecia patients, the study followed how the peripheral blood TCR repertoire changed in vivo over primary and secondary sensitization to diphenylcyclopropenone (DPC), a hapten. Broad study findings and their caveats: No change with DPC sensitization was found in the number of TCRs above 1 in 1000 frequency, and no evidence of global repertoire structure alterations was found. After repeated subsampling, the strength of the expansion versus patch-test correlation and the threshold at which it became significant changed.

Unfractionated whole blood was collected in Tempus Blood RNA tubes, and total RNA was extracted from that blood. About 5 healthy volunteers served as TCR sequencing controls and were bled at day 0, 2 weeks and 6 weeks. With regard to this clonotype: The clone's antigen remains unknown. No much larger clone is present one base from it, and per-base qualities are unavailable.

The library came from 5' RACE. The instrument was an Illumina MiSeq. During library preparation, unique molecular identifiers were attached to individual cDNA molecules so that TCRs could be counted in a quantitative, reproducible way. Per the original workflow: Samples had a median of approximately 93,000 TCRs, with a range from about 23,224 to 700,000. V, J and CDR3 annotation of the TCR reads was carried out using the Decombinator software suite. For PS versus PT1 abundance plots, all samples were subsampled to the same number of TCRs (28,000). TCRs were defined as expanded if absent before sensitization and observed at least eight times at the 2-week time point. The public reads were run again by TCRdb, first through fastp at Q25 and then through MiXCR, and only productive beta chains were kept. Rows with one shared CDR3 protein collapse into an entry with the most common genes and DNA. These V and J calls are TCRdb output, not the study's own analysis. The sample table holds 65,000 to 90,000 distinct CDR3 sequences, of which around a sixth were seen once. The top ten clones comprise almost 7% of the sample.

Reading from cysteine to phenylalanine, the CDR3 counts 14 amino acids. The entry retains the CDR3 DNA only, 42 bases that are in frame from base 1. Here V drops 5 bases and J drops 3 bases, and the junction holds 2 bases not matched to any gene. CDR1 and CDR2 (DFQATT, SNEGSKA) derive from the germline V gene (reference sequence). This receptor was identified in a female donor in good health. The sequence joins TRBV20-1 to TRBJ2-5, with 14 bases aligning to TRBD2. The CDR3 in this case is CSALGLAGEETQYF. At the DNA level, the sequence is TGCAGTGCTCTGGGACTAGCGGGAGAAGAGACCCAGTACTTC.